The 3 T cell receptor beta chains in this list originate from one sample, sequenced in a study of shared clonotypes between healthy human individuals. TCRdb's copy holds only in-frame clones and misses some; the assay was immunoSEQ multiplex PCR. The table lists roughly 500,000 clones, roughly 80% of them singletons. Sequencing was performed on PBMCs. Every receptor here comes from a woman aged 40 to 55 in good health. Some clones in this sample may be carry-over from other donors' samples.

The CDR3 here is CASTTGTDRIQYF. The CDR3 DNA sequence: TGTGCCAGCACTACCGGGACGGACCGTATTCAGTACTTC. This chain connects TRBV7-2 to TRBJ2-7; D possibly uses TRBD1 or TRBD2 (5 bases each). The CDR3 runs 13 residues. The ends were cut back, 7 bases at V and 10 bases at J, with 20 bases in the middle. Germline V lookup: CDR1 SGHTA, CDR2 FQGNSA.

The chain links TRBV28 to TRBJ1-5; D is undetermined. V lost 10 bases and J 4 bases, leaving 17 bases between the germline ends. CDR3 length: 14 amino acids. Germline V gene data show CDR1 as MDHEN and CDR2 as SYDVKM. The CDR3 nucleotides read TGTGCCATCCGAGCGGCAGGTCCGAATCAGCCCCAGCATTTT. Translating it yields CAIRAAGPNQPQHF. Filled out from reference TRBV28 and TRBJ1-5, the complete variable domain reads DVKVTQSSRYLVKRTGEKVFLECVQDMDHENMFWYRQDPGLGLRLIYFSYDVKMKEKGDIPEGYSVSREKKERFSLILESASTNQTSMYLCAIRAAGPNQPQHFGDGTRLSIL.

This clone occurred once. The CDR3 sequence is CASSRLGSLTDTQYF. Written as DNA, the CDR3 is TGTGCCAGTAGTAGGCTAGGGAGCCTCACAGATACGCAGTATTTT. The genes are TRBV19 and TRBJ2-3; a possible D gene is TRBD2 (5 bases). With 4 bases removed from V and 2 bases from J, the gap between germline ends came to 13 bases. Germline CDR1 is LNHDA and CDR2 is SQIVND (reference sequence). This CDR3 has 15 amino acids.